This T cell receptor beta chain was sequenced in a study of T cell repertoires in cytomegalovirus infection. Study information: Use of recently identified HLA-C-restricted and well-studied HLA-B-restricted CMV epitopes was part of the study. Public TCR beta signatures were indicative of both CMV infection and a matching HLA type. Whole-study findings and limits: In two of eight donors, the top clonotype was HLA-C-restricted CMV-specific.

TCRdb itself ran the reads through MiXCR, one entry per CDR3 protein. The table shows some 940,000 distinct CDR3 sequences, with roughly 30% occurring only once. About this clonotype: Antigen specificity is unknown.

After removal of 2 bases from V and 3 bases from J, the junction contained 3 bases not matched to a gene. The CDR3 consists of 15 residues. Germline lookup yields CDR1 MNHEY and CDR2 SVGEGT. The chain joins TRBV6-2 or TRBV6-3 to TRBJ2-5; 10 nucleotides line up with TRBD1. Sample: cultured CD8+ T cells from PBMCs, taken from culture after CMV antigen stimulation. This TCR came from a human donor in good health (CMV status not recorded). Some clones in this sample may be carry-over from other donors' samples. CDR3 amino acids: CASSYPGTGEETQYF. The CDR3 coding sequence is TGTGCCAGCAGTTACCCCGGGACAGGGGAAGAGACCCAGTACTTC.